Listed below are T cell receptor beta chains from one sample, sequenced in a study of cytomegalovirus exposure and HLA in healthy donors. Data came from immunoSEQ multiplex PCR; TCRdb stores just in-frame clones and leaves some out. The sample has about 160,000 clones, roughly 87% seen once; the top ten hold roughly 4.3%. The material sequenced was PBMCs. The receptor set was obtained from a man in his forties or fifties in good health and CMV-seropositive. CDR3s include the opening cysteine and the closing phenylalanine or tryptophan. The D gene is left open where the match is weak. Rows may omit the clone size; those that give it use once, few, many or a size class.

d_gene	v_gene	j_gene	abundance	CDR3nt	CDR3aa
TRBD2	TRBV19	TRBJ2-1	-	TGTGCCAGTAGTCCGGAGCGGGGCAACTACAATGAGCAGTTCTTC	CASSPERGNYNEQFF
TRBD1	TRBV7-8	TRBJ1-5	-	TGTGCCAGCAGCTGGACAGGGGGCAATCAGCCCCAGCATTTT	CASSWTGGNQPQHF
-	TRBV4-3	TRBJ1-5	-	TGCGCCAGCAGCCAAGATCACTCGGGGGGTCAGCCCCAGCATTTT	CASSQDHSGGQPQHF
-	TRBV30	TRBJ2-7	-	TGTGCCTGGAGTGTTGCGGGACGAGCAACGGGTGAGCAGTACTTC	CAWSVAGRATGEQYF
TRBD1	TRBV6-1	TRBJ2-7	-	TGTGCCAGCAGAACCGGGACAGGTGGATACGAGCAGTACTTC	CASRTGTGGYEQYF
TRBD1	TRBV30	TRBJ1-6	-	TGTGCCTGGAGGGGACAGCTCAGTTCACCCCTCCACTTT	CAWRGQLSSPLHF
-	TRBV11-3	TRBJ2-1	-	TGTGCCAGCAGCTTTAGGGGGAGTAGCTCCTACAATGAGCAGTTCTTC	CASSFRGSSSYNEQFF
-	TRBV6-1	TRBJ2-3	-	TGTGCCAGCAGTGATTTATGGCGGGATTTCACAGATACGCAGTATTTT	CASSDLWRDFTDTQYF
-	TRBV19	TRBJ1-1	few	TGTGCCACTGGTGACTGGACTAACACTGAAGCTTTCTTT	CATGDWTNTEAFF
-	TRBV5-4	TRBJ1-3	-	TGTGCCAGCAGCTTTTTCGGAGCCCCTGGCACCATATATTTT	CASSFFGAPGTIYF
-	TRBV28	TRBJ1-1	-	TGTGCCAGCGGGCTCTACGGTGAAGCTTTCTTT	CASGLYGEAFF
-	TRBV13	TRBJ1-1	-	TGTGCCAGCAGGGAGCTACTACGTCCGGGGTCCAACTGGAACACTGAAGCTTTCTTT	CASRELLRPGSNWNTEAFF
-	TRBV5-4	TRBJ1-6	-	TGTGCCAGCAGCTTGTCGGGGGGGTATTCACCCCTCCACTTT	CASSLSGGYSPLHF
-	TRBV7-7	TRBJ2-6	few	TGTGCCAGCAGCCCGTTTCAGATCTCTGGGGCCAACGTCCTGACTTTC	CASSPFQISGANVLTF
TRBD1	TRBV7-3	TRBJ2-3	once	TGTGCCAGCAGCTTAGAGGGGGCTATCACAGATACGCAGTATTTT	CASSLEGAITDTQYF
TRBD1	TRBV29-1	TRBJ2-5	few	TGCAGCGTTGAAACGACAGGGGGCCAAGAGACCCAGTACTTC	CSVETTGGQETQYF
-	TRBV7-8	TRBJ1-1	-	TGTGCCAGCAGCTCCACAGGGATGGGCACTGAAGCTTTCTTT	CASSSTGMGTEAFF
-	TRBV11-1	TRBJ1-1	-	TGTGCCAGCAGCTTAGCGATCAGGGAGAACACTGAAGCTTTCTTT	CASSLAIRENTEAFF
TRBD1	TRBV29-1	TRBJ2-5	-	TGCAGCGTTGAAAGGGACAGACAAGAGACCCAGTACTTC	CSVERDRQETQYF
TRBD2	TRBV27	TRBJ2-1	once	TGTGCCAGCAGTTCCGGGACTAGCGGACCTTACAATGAGCAGTTCTTC	CASSSGTSGPYNEQFF
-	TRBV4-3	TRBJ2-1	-	TGCGCCAGCAGCCAAGGTGCGGGCCTGTACAATGAGCAGTTCTTC	CASSQGAGLYNEQFF
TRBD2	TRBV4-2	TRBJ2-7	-	TGTGCCAGCAGCCAAGACCTGACTAGCGGGGGATACGAGCAGTACTTC	CASSQDLTSGGYEQYF
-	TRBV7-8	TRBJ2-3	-	TGTGCCAGCAGCTTAGGGCCCCTGACGGGAGATGTAAATACGCAGTATTTT	CASSLGPLTGDVNTQYF
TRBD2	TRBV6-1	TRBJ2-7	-	TGTGCCAGCAGTTGGCTAGCGGATTACGAGCAGTACTTC	CASSWLADYEQYF
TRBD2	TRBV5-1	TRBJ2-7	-	TGCGCCAGCAGCGGGGAGGGACTAGCGGAGCAGTACTTC	CASSGEGLAEQYF